These 5 T cell receptor beta chains came from one sample sequenced in a study of shared clonotypes between healthy human individuals. Profiled with immunoSEQ multiplex PCR; TCRdb holds only in-frame clones, not every one. The sample contains 1,500,000 or so clones, approximately 98.5% of which appear only once. The sequenced sample was naive CD4+ T cells sorted from blood. This sample's subset: CD45RA+ positively selected. The receptor source for this set is a man aged 25 to 40 in good health.

The chain is built from TRBV14 and TRBJ1-4; weak D call: TRBD1 (5 bases). Germline loops: CDR1 SGHDN, CDR2 FVKESK. V was trimmed by 5 bases and J by 6 bases, leaving 16 bases between them. The CDR3 runs 15 residues. The CDR3 loop reads CASSKPGTYYEKLFF. The CDR3 DNA reads TGTGCCAGCAGCAAGCCCGGGACCTATTATGAAAAACTGTTTTTT. Variable domain in full (rest from reference TRBV14 and TRBJ1-4): EAGVTQFPSHSVIEKGQTVTLRCDPISGHDNLYWYRRVMGKEIKFLLHFVKESKQDESGMPNNRFLAERTGGTYSTLKVQPAELEDSGVYFCASSKPGTYYEKLFFGSGTQLSVL.

A note on this clone: The same CDR3 also results from other DNA sequences found in this sample. This rearrangement joins TRBV20-1 to TRBJ2-5; D is undetermined. The CDR3 covers 11 residues. Germline V gene data show CDR1 as DFQATT and CDR2 as SNEGSKA (reference sequence). V was shortened by 1 base and J by 4 bases, with 4 bases between the two germline ends. CDR3 nucleotide sequence: TGCAGTGCTAGAGCCCCAGAGACCCAGTACTTC. It translates to CSARAPETQYF.

The chain has TRBV7-2 and TRBJ2-1; the D gene is possibly TRBD2 (6 bases). This CDR3 comprises 15 residues. V shed 1 base and J shed 7 bases, with 14 bases lying between them. Germline V gives CDR1 SGHTA, CDR2 FQGNSA. The CDR3: CASSLVADSWNEQFF. In nucleotides, the CDR3 is TGTGCCAGCAGCTTAGTAGCGGACTCCTGGAATGAGCAGTTCTTC.

This CDR3 is CASGTLAGGPDTQYF. CDR3 nucleotides: TGTGCCAGCGGAACACTAGCGGGAGGGCCGGATACGCAGTATTTT. The chain uses TRBV6-1 and TRBJ2-3; TRBD2 aligns across 13 bases. The germline V gene has CDR1 MNHNS and CDR2 SASEGT. Germline trimming cut 8 bases from V and 6 bases from J; bases unmatched to any gene: 8. This CDR3 region has 15 residues.

This chain links TRBV28 with TRBJ1-4, with 7 bases fitting TRBD1. Unmatched junction bases numbered 12, after V lost 7 bases and J lost 7 bases. There are 15 residues in the CDR3. Germline-derived CDR1 and CDR2 are MDHEN and SYDVKM. CDR3 in DNA: TGTGCCAGCACCCCTTGGGAAGGGGGCTTTGAAAAACTGTTTTTT. It codes for CASTPWEGGFEKLFF. The full variable domain, in which reference TRBV28 and TRBJ1-4 provide the parts outside the CDR3, is DVKVTQSSRYLVKRTGEKVFLECVQDMDHENMFWYRQDPGLGLRLIYFSYDVKMKEKGDIPEGYSVSREKKERFSLILESASTNQTSMYLCASTPWEGGFEKLFFGSGTQLSVL.